The rows below give T cell receptor beta chains drawn from one sample of a study of radiation and T cells in renal cell carcinoma. The repertoire was sequenced with immunoSEQ multiplex PCR; TCRdb's copy has only in-frame clones and lacks some. The sample holds 15,000 or so clones, 62% seen once. The sample was tumor tissue, taken from a patient whose treatment was nephrectomy without radiotherapy. The receptors originated from a man in his 60s with renal cell carcinoma. The CDR3 runs from the conserved cysteine through the conserved F or W. D genes are given only for firm matches. The size field is filled for only some rows; it gives once, few, many or a size class.

j_call | d_call | clone_size | v_call | cdr3_nt | cdr3_aa
TRBJ1-2 | . | . | TRBV2 | TGTGCCAGCAGGGTTGGGGCCTATGGCTACACCTTC | CASRVGAYGYTF
TRBJ2-1 | . | once | TRBV14 | TGTGCCAGCAGCCCGCAGGCAGGTGGGCAGGGGGGATACAATGAGCAGTTCTTC | CASSPQAGGQGGYNEQFF
TRBJ2-7 | TRBD2 | . | TRBV7-2 | TGTGCCAGCAGCCTCCAGCGGGGGACTTACGAGCAGTACTTC | CASSLQRGTYEQYF
TRBJ1-1 | . | . | TRBV4-2 | TGTGCCAGCAGCCAAGAGGGAGCAGGGGAGGCGACTGAAGCTTTCTTT | CASSQEGAGEATEAFF
TRBJ2-7 | TRBD2 | once | TRBV19 | TGTGCCAGTAGTATCCCGGGACTAGTATCTGGCGAGCAGTACTTC | CASSIPGLVSGEQYF
TRBJ2-1 | TRBD2 | . | TRBV4-2 | TGTGCCAGCAGCCAACTTAGCGGGGGGAACAATGAGCAGTTCTTC | CASSQLSGGNNEQFF
TRBJ2-3 | TRBD2 | . | TRBV29-1 | TGCAGCGTTGGCTCTAGCGGTGCAGATACGCAGTATTTT | CSVGSSGADTQYF
TRBJ2-6 | . | . | TRBV2 | TGTGCCAGCAGTGAAACTTCTGGGGCCAACGTCCTGACTTTC | CASSETSGANVLTF
TRBJ2-1 | . | . | TRBV6-5 | TGTGCCAGCAGTTACTCCGGGACTCTTTTCTACAATGAGCAGTTCTTC | CASSYSGTLFYNEQFF
TRBJ1-1 | . | once | TRBV5-6 | TGTGCCAGCAGATTTGGGGGTAACAAAGCTTTCTTT | CASRFGGNKAFF
TRBJ1-3 | . | . | TRBV5-1 | TGCGCCAGCAGCTTGATGGTCAGAGAAACTGGAAACACCATATATTTT | CASSLMVRETGNTIYF
TRBJ1-3 | . | . | TRBV19 | TGTGCCAGTAGATCGGGAGGGGTAGGACGAAACACCATATATTTT | CASRSGGVGRNTIYF
TRBJ1-2 | . | . | TRBV15 | TGTGCCACCAGCAGAGAAGTGGGGTCCGGTGGCTACACCTTC | CATSREVGSGGYTF
TRBJ2-1 | . | few | TRBV6-6 | TGTGCCAGCAGTATCACCTACAATGAGCAGTTCTTC | CASSITYNEQFF
TRBJ2-3 | TRBD2 | . | TRBV6-4 | TGTGCCAGCAGTGACTCGACTAGCGGGAGCACAGATACGCAGTATTTT | CASSDSTSGSTDTQYF
TRBJ2-2 | . | . | TRBV18 | TGTGCCAGCTCACCAAGAGAAGCGAACACCGGGGAGCTGTTTTTT | CASSPREANTGELFF
TRBJ2-4 | . | few | TRBV5-1 | TGCGCCAGCAGCTTGGGGGGTCAACGAAACATTCAGTACTTC | CASSLGGQRNIQYF
TRBJ2-7 | . | . | TRBV7-6 | TGTGCCAGCAGCCTTAGGGGGGGGAGCTCCTACGAGCAGTACTTC | CASSLRGGSSYEQYF
TRBJ2-1 | . | . | TRBV2 | TGTGCCAGCAGTCCGGCTCCTGGGGCCGTGGAGTTCTTC | CASSPAPGAVEFF
TRBJ2-5 | TRBD2 | . | TRBV18 | TGTGCCAGCTCACCATCCGGGACTAGGGAGACCCAGTACTTC | CASSPSGTRETQYF
TRBJ2-2 | . | . | TRBV28 | TGTGCCAGCAGCTTTCGTGGCACCGGGGAGCTGTTTTTT | CASSFRGTGELFF
TRBJ1-5 | . | . | TRBV19 | TGTGCCAGTAGTATCGGTTCTGGCAATCAGCCCCAGCATTTT | CASSIGSGNQPQHF
TRBJ2-7 | TRBD2 | once | TRBV10-3 | TGTGCCTCCGGACTAGCGCCTCTCGAGCAGTACTTC | CASGLAPLEQYF
TRBJ2-1 | . | . | TRBV5-6 | TGTGCCAGCAGCTTGGCAGGTGGACGGGGTGAGCAGTTCTTC | CASSLAGGRGEQFF
TRBJ1-1 | . | . | TRBV5-6 | TGTGCCAGCAGCTTGGGCTGGGGGAATGAAGCTTTCTTT | CASSLGWGNEAFF
TRBJ1-5 | TRBD1 | few | TRBV7-2 | TGTGCCAGCAGCTCAACAGGGGTTCCTCAGCCCCAGCATTTT | CASSSTGVPQPQHF
TRBJ2-1 | . | . | TRBV6-6 | TGTGCCAGCAGTTACTCGGATGGAGAGCAGTTCTTC | CASSYSDGEQFF
TRBJ1-1 | . | few | TRBV5-8 | TGTGCCAGCAGCCCCCTGAGGGGATCCAGTGAAGCTTTCTTT | CASSPLRGSSEAFF
TRBJ2-7 | . | . | TRBV7-9 | TGTGCCAGCAGCCCAACGGACACATCCTACGAGCAGTACTTC | CASSPTDTSYEQYF
TRBJ2-7 | . | . | TRBV6-5 | TGTGCCAGCAGTTGGACATCCCAGGAGCCCTACGAGCAGTACTTC | CASSWTSQEPYEQYF
TRBJ1-1 | TRBD1 | . | TRBV6-1 | TGTGCCAGCAGAAACAGGGGGCCTTTCGAAGCTTTCTTT | CASRNRGPFEAFF
TRBJ2-5 | . | . | TRBV7-6 | TGTGCCAGCAGCGCCTACCAAGAGACCCAGTACTTC | CASSAYQETQYF
TRBJ2-3 | TRBD2 | few | TRBV6-5 | TGTGCCAGCAGTTACGGATCTAGCGGGAGAACCGATACGCAGTATTTT | CASSYGSSGRTDTQYF
TRBJ2-5 | TRBD2 | . | TRBV5-1 | TGCGCCAGCAGCACCGGGGGGGCGGATCAAGAGACCCAGTACTTC | CASSTGGADQETQYF
TRBJ2-3 | TRBD1 | . | TRBV4-2 | TGTGCCAGCAGCCGCCGGCCGGGACAGGGCACAGATACGCAGTATTTT | CASSRRPGQGTDTQYF
TRBJ2-2 | . | medium-sized | TRBV2 | TGTGCCAGCAGCCCCCCTGGAGGGGAGCTGTTTTTT | CASSPPGGELFF
TRBJ1-2 | TRBD1 | . | TRBV6-6 | TGTGCCAGCAGTCCACGGGACAGGGCCCGAGGCTATGGCTACACCTTC | CASSPRDRARGYGYTF
TRBJ1-5 | . | . | TRBV7-8 | TGTGCCAGCAGCTTAGATTACGGGTACAATCAGCCCCAGCATTTT | CASSLDYGYNQPQHF
TRBJ1-1 | . | medium-sized | TRBV7-9 | TGTGCCAGCAGCCGCCGGGACATCGAAGCTTTCTTT | CASSRRDIEAFF